The rows below give T cell receptor beta chains drawn from one sample of a study of cytomegalovirus exposure and HLA in healthy donors. The method was immunoSEQ multiplex PCR; TCRdb's version includes in-frame clones alone and lacks a portion of them. This sample has some 40,000 clones, with approximately 70% found just once. The sequencing sample was made of PBMCs. The receptors originated from a man aged 40-49 years in good health and CMV-seronegative. CDR3s include the opening cysteine and the closing phenylalanine or tryptophan. The D gene is left open where the match is weak. The size of a clone is reported for some rows only, either as once, few or many, or as a class for expanded clones.

j_gene,abundance,d_gene,v_gene,CDR3nt,CDR3aa
TRBJ2-3,few,.,TRBV6-6,TGTGCCAGCAGTCCCGGAGATACGCAGTATTTT,CASSPGDTQYF
TRBJ1-2,.,TRBD1,TRBV2,TGTGCCAGCAGTGAAACGGGACAGGCTAACTATGGCTACACCTTC,CASSETGQANYGYTF
TRBJ2-1,.,TRBD2,TRBV6-5,TGTGCCAGCAGTTACTCATCGTCTAGCGGGCGGCCTGAGCAGTTCTTC,CASSYSSSSGRPEQFF
TRBJ1-1,few,.,TRBV28,TGTGCCAGCAGTTTAAGCCAGGCCAATTCCGGAGCTTTCTTT,CASSLSQANSGAFF
TRBJ1-2,.,.,TRBV29-1,TGCAGCGTTGGGACGACAGCTAACTATGGCTACACCTTC,CSVGTTANYGYTF
TRBJ2-7,.,TRBD1,TRBV4-3,TGCGCCAGCAGCCGCTGGACAGGGGCTTCCGAGCAGTACTTC,CASSRWTGASEQYF
TRBJ1-6,.,.,TRBV5-1,TGCGCCAGCAGCTTTGAGGGAATGGATAATTCACCCCTCCACTTT,CASSFEGMDNSPLHF
TRBJ2-7,.,TRBD1,TRBV18,TGTGCCAGCTCATCAGACTGGACAGGGCGGCCCTACGAGCAGTACTTC,CASSSDWTGRPYEQYF
TRBJ2-2,.,TRBD2,TRBV4-1,TGCGCCAGCAGCTTGAGGCCGGCTGGGACTAGCGGGGCGAACACCGGGGAGCTGTTTTTT,CASSLRPAGTSGANTGELFF
TRBJ1-1,.,.,TRBV4-1,TGCGCCAGCAGCCCAAGGGGGGGGGAAGCTTTCTTT,CASSPRGGEAFF
TRBJ2-7,many,.,TRBV28,TGTGCCAGCAGTTTATCCGACAGAAAACACTCCTACGAGCAGTACTTC,CASSLSDRKHSYEQYF
TRBJ2-2,.,TRBD2,TRBV28,TGTGCCAGCAGTCCTCAGGTAGCGGGGACTACCGGGGAGCTGTTTTTT,CASSPQVAGTTGELFF
TRBJ1-2,.,.,TRBV15,TGTGCCACCAGCAGAGACCTCGAGACGGGGTTCGGCTACACCTTC,CATSRDLETGFGYTF
TRBJ1-1,once,TRBD1,TRBV11-2,TGTGCCAGCAGCTTAGCTCCCCCCCAGGGGGCGCGAGCTTTCTTT,CASSLAPPQGARAFF
TRBJ2-1,.,TRBD2,TRBV10-3,TGTGCCATCAGCCTCGGACTAGCGGGGGTCAATGAGCAGTTCTTC,CAISLGLAGVNEQFF
TRBJ2-1,.,TRBD2,TRBV7-9,TGTGCCAGCAGCAAACGACTAGCGTGGGACAATGAGCAGTTCTTC,CASSKRLAWDNEQFF
TRBJ2-1,.,TRBD1,TRBV6-5,TGTGCCAGCAGTTACTATCGGGACAGTAACAATGAGCAGTTCTTC,CASSYYRDSNNEQFF
TRBJ2-7,.,.,TRBV11-2,TGTGCCAGCAGCCACCCCGGGTCCGAGCAGTACTTC,CASSHPGSEQYF
TRBJ1-1,.,TRBD1,TRBV5-1,TGCGCCAGCAGCTTGCTTGGGACAGGGAGCATGAACACTGAAGCTTTCTTT,CASSLLGTGSMNTEAFF
TRBJ1-2,few,.,TRBV2,TGTGCCAGCAGGGCGCCGGGGACACTTAACTATGGCTACACCTTC,CASRAPGTLNYGYTF
TRBJ2-1,.,TRBD2,TRBV18,TGTGCCAGCTCACCCCCGGGACTAGCGGGGGGGCCGCTCTCCTACAATGAGCAGTTCTTC,CASSPPGLAGGPLSYNEQFF
TRBJ2-5,.,TRBD2,TRBV5-4,TGTGCCAGCAGCTTGCCTCTAGCGGGGGCCGAGACCCAGTACTTC,CASSLPLAGAETQYF
TRBJ1-1,.,.,TRBV11-2,TGTGCCAGCAGCTCCCCCAGGGATAACACTGAAGCTTTCTTT,CASSSPRDNTEAFF
TRBJ2-5,once,.,TRBV13,TGTGCCAGCAGCTTCCCTCTACAAGAGACCCAGTACTTC,CASSFPLQETQYF
TRBJ2-7,.,TRBD1,TRBV11-2,TGTGCCAGCAGCCCACTGGACAGGGGGGCGTACGAGCAGTACTTC,CASSPLDRGAYEQYF
TRBJ2-7,.,.,TRBV7-9,TGTGCCAGCAGCTCCCACCAGGGGTCCTACGAGCAGTACTTC,CASSSHQGSYEQYF
TRBJ1-2,few,.,TRBV5-6,TGTGCCAGCAGCTTCGGGGGGTACTATGGCTACACCTTC,CASSFGGYYGYTF
TRBJ1-5,.,.,TRBV4-1,TGCGCCAGCAGCCAAGAGTCTACAGGGAATCAGCCCCAGCATTTT,CASSQESTGNQPQHF
TRBJ2-3,.,.,TRBV9,TGTGCCAGCAGCGGAGACAGCTCTAGCACAGATACGCAGTATTTT,CASSGDSSSTDTQYF
TRBJ1-4,.,TRBD1,TRBV10-3,TGTGCCATCAGTGACCCATCAGGGGGCGTGAGTGAAAAACTGTTTTTT,CAISDPSGGVSEKLFF
TRBJ1-3,.,TRBD1,TRBV7-8,TGTGCCAGCAGTCAAGGGACAGTCTCTGGAAACACCATATATTTT,CASSQGTVSGNTIYF
TRBJ1-6,.,TRBD1,TRBV4-1,TGCGCCAGCAGCCGCACGACAGGGGGCGATTCACCCCTCCACTTT,CASSRTTGGDSPLHF
TRBJ2-3,.,TRBD2,TRBV2,TGTGCCAGCAGTGAAAGCTCGAATTGGGGGGGGTCTAGCACAGATACGCAGTATTTT,CASSESSNWGGSSTDTQYF
TRBJ2-2,.,.,TRBV4-1,TGCGCCAGCAGCCAAGAGCTAGTGACCGAGAACACCGGGGAGCTGTTTTTT,CASSQELVTENTGELFF
TRBJ1-1,medium-sized,.,TRBV5-5,TGTGCCAGCAGCTCGGAATGGGGGCAGGACACTGAAGCTTTCTTT,CASSSEWGQDTEAFF
TRBJ1-6,few,.,TRBV30,TGTGCCTGGAGTGGGAGTTCACCCCTCCACTTT,CAWSGSSPLHF
TRBJ1-1,once,.,TRBV19,TGTGCCAGTAGTAGCGGCACACTGAACACTGAAGCTTTCTTT,CASSSGTLNTEAFF
TRBJ1-6,few,TRBD1,TRBV19,TGTGCCAGTAGTGGGACAGGCCAAAATTCACCCCTCCACTTT,CASSGTGQNSPLHF
TRBJ2-1,.,.,TRBV15,TGTGCCACCAGCTTCCAGGGCTTCTACAATGAGCAGTTCTTC,CATSFQGFYNEQFF
TRBJ2-2,.,.,TRBV2,TGTGCCAGCAGTGTCAGCCAGGCATTGAACACCGGGGAGCTGTTTTTT,CASSVSQALNTGELFF
TRBJ2-3,.,TRBD2,TRBV5-1,TGCGCCAGCAGCTTGGGCGGGAGCCGCACAGATACGCAGTATTTT,CASSLGGSRTDTQYF
TRBJ1-2,.,.,TRBV28,TGTGCCAGCAGCAGATCCTCCTATGGCTACACCTTC,CASSRSSYGYTF
TRBJ2-1,.,.,TRBV7-2,TGTGCCAGCAGCTTAAAACAGATCGACTACAATGAGCAGTTCTTC,CASSLKQIDYNEQFF
TRBJ1-4,few,TRBD1,TRBV29-1,TGCAGCGTTGCGGGGACAGGGGGTGAAAAACTGTTTTTT,CSVAGTGGEKLFF
TRBJ1-1,.,TRBD1,TRBV6-5,TGTGCCAGCACCTTAGGACAGGGCTTGAGCACTGAAGCTTTCTTT,CASTLGQGLSTEAFF
TRBJ2-7,few,.,TRBV15,TGTGCCACCAGCCCAGACAGATCCTACGAGCAGTACTTC,CATSPDRSYEQYF
TRBJ1-5,.,.,TRBV11-3,TGTGCCAGCAGCTTAGTTAGAGAAAATCAGCCCCAGCATTTT,CASSLVRENQPQHF
TRBJ2-3,.,TRBD2,TRBV14,TGTGCCAGCAGCCAAGGGACTAGCGGGGGAGATACGCAGTATTTT,CASSQGTSGGDTQYF
TRBJ1-2,.,.,TRBV19,TGTGCCAGTAGTATCGGAGGTACCCTAAGGGGCTACACCTTC,CASSIGGTLRGYTF
TRBJ1-5,.,TRBD1,TRBV2,TGTGCCAGCAGGCCGACAGGGGCAAATCAGCCCCAGCATTTT,CASRPTGANQPQHF
TRBJ2-7,few,.,TRBV7-2,TGTGCCAGCAGCTACGAGCGGCGGAGCGAGCAGTACTTC,CASSYERRSEQYF
TRBJ2-7,.,.,TRBV6-6,TGTGCCAGCACTCTCTCCCAGGACTACCTGTACTTC,CASTLSQDYLYF